Shown below are 11 T cell receptor beta chains from a single sample sequenced in a study of radiotherapy plus CTLA-4 blockade in lung cancer (dated by TCRdb to 2016 to 2018). The library was built by means of the immunoSEQ multiplex PCR assay. TCRdb provides this immuneACCESS table in a form limited to in-frame rearrangements. Some clones are lacking; in checked studies, under half of them reflect an unresolved V gene, and why the rest are absent is not known. In all, the sample holds about 90,000 clones, and about two thirds of those were seen once. Over 13% of the sample is held by the ten biggest clonotypes. This specimen was peripheral blood, taken from a patient treated with radiotherapy plus ipilimumab. The source is a human donor with non-small cell lung cancer that progressed on radiotherapy plus ipilimumab.

The V gene is TRBV11-3, the J gene TRBJ2-1; no reliable D call. The CDR3 covers 12 residues. V lost 4 bases and J 10 bases, leaving 11 bases between the germline ends. From germline, CDR1 is SGHNT and CDR2 YENEEA. The CDR3, as DNA: TGTGCCAGCAGCTCCCCGCCTAGAGAGCAGTTCTTC. It is translated as CASSSPPREQFF. Variable domain in full (rest from reference TRBV11-3 and TRBJ2-1): EAGVVQSPRYKIIEKKQPVAFWCNPISGHNTLYWYLQNLGQGPELLIRYENEEAVDDSQLPKDRFSAERLKGVDSTLKIQPAELGDSAVYLCASSSPPREQFFGPGTRLTVL.

The chain uses TRBV19 and TRBJ2-1, with TRBD1 as a possible D gene (6 bases). The ends were cut back, 4 bases at V and 0 bases at J, with 16 bases in the middle. Germline V CDR1 and CDR2: LNHDA, SQIVND (reference sequence). The CDR3 is 17 amino acids. The CDR3 protein is CASSTSWTVSSYNEQFF. CDR3 bases: TGTGCCAGTAGTACCTCCTGGACAGTCAGCTCCTACAATGAGCAGTTCTTC.

CDR3 loop: CASSLVGQRETQYF. The CDR3 DNA reads as TGTGCCAGCAGCTTAGTGGGCCAGAGGGAGACCCAGTACTTC. V and J are TRBV13 and TRBJ2-5; D remains ambiguous. CDR1 PRHDT and CDR2 FYEKMQ come from the germline V gene (reference sequence). Trimming pared 1 base from V and 5 bases from J, leaving 11 bases between. The CDR3 length is 14 residues.

The chain links TRBV7-3 to TRBJ2-3, with a possible D match to TRBD1 (6 bases). Trimming cost V 2 bases and J 2 bases, with 8 bases left between them. The CDR3 spans 14 residues. CDR1 and CDR2 from the germline V gene are SGHTA and FQGTGA. DNA for the CDR3: TGTGCCAGCAGCTTAGGACAGATCACAGATACGCAGTATTTT. Its translation: CASSLGQITDTQYF.

The chain recombines TRBV28 with TRBJ1-5, with TRBD1 matching 7 bases. CDR1 MDHEN and CDR2 SYDVKM come from the germline V gene. The junction had 6 bases not matched to a gene; V was cut back by 4 bases and J by 6 bases. The CDR3 length is 14 residues. DNA for the CDR3: TGTGCCAGCAGTTCAACAGGGGACCCTCAGCCCCAGCATTTT. Protein product: CASSSTGDPQPQHF.

This clone was counted between two and nine times. The chain combines TRBV5-1 with TRBJ2-7; 7 positions agree with TRBD1. The trim removed 1 base at V and 4 bases at J, leaving 8 bases unmatched. The CDR3 runs 15 residues. The germline CDR1 and CDR2 sequences are SGHRS and YFSETQ. CDR3 coding DNA: TGCGCCAGCAGCTTGTCGGGTCAGGGGGTTTACGAGCAGTACTTC. This gives the protein CASSLSGQGVYEQYF.

The CDR3 DNA is TGCAGCGTTTTGAACAGGGTTAACTATGGCTACACCTTC. Its translation is CSVLNRVNYGYTF. This chain uses TRBV29-1 with TRBJ1-2; tentative D call: TRBD1 (6 bases). CDR1 is SQVTM and CDR2 is ANQGSEA in the germline V gene. Deletions cut 5 bases from V and 1 base from J, with 11 bases between. The CDR3 has 13 residues.

This chain connects TRBV7-9 to TRBJ2-5; 12 nucleotides agree with TRBD2. The J call may not be correct, given that the DNA end is closer to TRBJ2-7. The CDR3 has 16 amino acids. Per the germline V gene, CDR1 is SEHNR and CDR2 is FQNEAQ (reference sequence). The CDR3 loop reads CASSLGTSGSSYEQYF. The DNA for the CDR3 is TGTGCCAGCAGCTTGGGGACTAGCGGGTCCTCCTACGAGCAGTACTTC.

The chain has TRBV28 and TRBJ2-7; 9 bases align to TRBD1. Trimming took 6 bases from V and 0 from J; bases not matched to a gene: 6. This CDR3 contains 15 residues. Germline CDR1 is MDHEN and CDR2 is SYDVKM. The CDR3 DNA reads TGTGCCAGCAGGGCGGGGACAGGGAGCTCCTACGAGCAGTACTTC. Protein sequence: CASRAGTGSSYEQYF.

This rearrangement joins TRBV6-5 to TRBJ2-1, with D unresolved. The V gene's germline CDR1 is MNHEY and CDR2 SVGAGI. CDR3 length equals 15 residues. Trimming took off 2 bases at V and 6 bases at J, with 14 bases between the two ends. CDR3 sequence: CASSYGVGTANEQFF. CDR3 coding DNA: TGTGCCAGCAGTTACGGTGTGGGTACCGCCAATGAGCAGTTCTTC.

This CDR3 is CATNKEVYGNQPQHF. CDR3 bases: TGTGCTACTAATAAGGAGGTTTATGGCAATCAGCCCCAGCATTTT. The V call is TRBV6-1, the J call TRBJ1-5; D gene unclear. The CDR3 is 15 amino acids. Germline lookup yields CDR1 MNHNS and CDR2 SASEGT.